The clone carrying this T cell receptor beta chain has a handful of counts. This sample is drawn from a study of blood T cells in healthy people across ages. It was with a sample-barcoded 5' primer and a J-beta primer mix that a second PCR of roughly 7 to 11 cycles was run. Each cDNA was tagged by a template-switch adaptor containing 12 random nucleotides. TCRdb ran MiXCR on the 5' RACE reads and lists one entry per CDR3 protein. Altogether roughly 680,000 distinct CDR3 sequences are present, 52% being singletons, with the ten largest covering 13%. The CDR3 consists of 13 residues. V dropped 2 bases and J dropped 10 bases, with 12 bases sitting between them. Germline V gene lookup returns CDR1 SEHNR and CDR2 FQNEAQ (reference sequence). PBMCs were isolated at a quantity of at least 6 million per sample.

The TCR was taken from an elderly woman in good health. The sequenced material came from blood. The chain joins TRBV7-9 to TRBJ2-1; D unresolved. CDR3 sequence reads: CASSLSPVEEQFF. Written as DNA, the CDR3 is TGTGCCAGCAGCTTAAGTCCGGTGGAAGAGCAGTTCTTC.